These 15 T cell receptor beta chains were all obtained from the same sample, sequenced in a study of spatial heterogeneity in lung cancer. Whole-study findings and limits: The number of expanded tumor alpha and beta chains correlated with mutation number.

No antigens are known for them. TCRdb re-called the 5' RACE reads with MiXCR, one entry per CDR3 protein. The sample lists under 7,000 distinct CDR3 sequences, around 9.1% occurring once. Time point specified: sample taken at primary tumor resection. This specimen was lung tumor tissue, taken at surgery. The receptors were sampled from a female donor with early-stage non-small cell lung cancer.

This rearrangement joins TRBV2 to TRBJ1-1; the D gene is possibly TRBD1 (5 bases). CDR3 length: 12 residues. Germline CDR1 reads SNHLY; CDR2 reads FYNNEI. The V gene lost 6 bases and the J gene lost 4 bases, with 9 bases spanning the gap. Here the CDR3 reads CASRRGGTEAFF. CDR3 sequence (DNA): TGTGCCAGCAGACGCGGGGGCACTGAAGCTTTCTTT. Using reference TRBV2 and TRBJ1-1 for the parts outside the CDR3, the full variable domain is EPEVTQTPSHQVTQMGQEVILRCVPISNHLYFYWYRQILGQKVEFLVSFYNNEISEKSEIFDDQFSVERPDGSNFTLKIRSTKLEDSAMYFCASRRGGTEAFFGQGTRLTVV.

There are many counts of this clonotype. The J gene is TRBJ1-2, the V gene TRBV28; no reliable D call. The CDR3 runs to 13 residues. The V end lost 10 bases, the J end lost 0 bases, and 12 bases lay between the germline ends. Germline V gene data show CDR1 as MDHEN and CDR2 as SYDVKM. The CDR3 DNA sequence: TGTGCCACCAGAGGTAGAGCTAACTATGGCTACACCTTC. This codes for CATRGRANYGYTF.

This clonotype is classed as medium-sized. The V call is TRBV5-1, the J call TRBJ1-4; 7 positions match TRBD1. J gave up 8 bases and V 5 bases, and 21 bases lay outside the gene matches. Germline CDR1 and CDR2: SGHRS and YFSETQ. CDR3 length: 18 residues. The CDR3 reads CASRRLQGPRSPEEKLFF. CDR3 sequence (DNA): TGCGCCAGCAGACGATTACAGGGGCCGCGATCACCGGAGGAAAAACTGTTTTTT.

This rearrangement joins TRBV11-2 to TRBJ2-5; D is unresolved. Trimming pared 1 base from V and 1 base from J, leaving 7 bases between. CDR3 length equals 14 residues. Germline assignment: CDR1 SGHAT and CDR2 FQNNGV. Here the CDR3 reads CASSLVGSQETQYF. CDR3 coding DNA: TGTGCCAGCAGCTTAGTGGGCAGCCAAGAGACCCAGTACTTC.

This clonotype was detected many times. The chain uses TRBV4-2 and TRBJ2-7, with 10 bases lining up with TRBD2. This CDR3 has 14 amino acids. V shed 4 bases, J shed 5 bases, and the junction held 5 bases outside the gene matches. Germline CDR1 and CDR2: LGHNA and YNFKEQ. CDR3 amino acids: CASSPRTSGHEQYF. CDR3 in DNA: TGTGCCAGCAGCCCGCGGACTAGCGGCCACGAGCAGTACTTC.

This rearrangement joins TRBV20-1 to TRBJ1-5; weak D call: TRBD1 (6 bases). The CDR3 is 13 residues long. The V and J ends lost 0 bases and 7 bases respectively, with 10 bases between them. CDR1 is DFQATT and CDR2 is SNEGSKA in the germline V gene (reference sequence). CDR3 sequence reads: CSAREGARQPQHF. CDR3 in DNA: TGCAGTGCTAGAGAGGGGGCTCGGCAGCCCCAGCATTTT.

This clonotype occurred many times. V gene TRBV29-1 combines with J gene TRBJ2-5; D remains ambiguous. The germline V gene encodes CDR1 SQVTM and CDR2 ANQGSEA. The V end lost 7 bases, the J end lost 4 bases, and 16 bases lay between the germline ends. The CDR3 spans 13 residues. The DNA for the CDR3 is TGCAGCGACGTGGGTATAGATGGAGAGACCCAGTACTTC. Amino acid sequence: CSDVGIDGETQYF. The variable domain in full, with the rest retrieved from reference TRBV29-1 and TRBJ2-5, is SAVISQKPSRDICQRGTSLTIQCQVDSQVTMMFWYRQQPGQSLTLIATANQGSEATYESGFVIDKFPISRPNLTFSTLTVSNMSPEDSSIYLCSDVGIDGETQYFGPGTRLLVL.

This clonotype appeared a few times. The chain carries TRBV6-5 and TRBJ2-2; 8 positions match TRBD1. Trimming removed 6 bases from V and 4 bases from J; junction bases left unmatched: 10. The CDR3 has 16 residues. Germline V gives CDR1 MNHEY, CDR2 SVGAGI. This CDR3 is CASRVHQGALTGELFF. Written as DNA, the CDR3 is TGTGCCAGCAGGGTACATCAGGGGGCCCTCACCGGGGAGCTGTTTTTT.

This clonotype qualifies as medium-sized. The rearrangement joins TRBV20-1 to TRBJ2-3; unclear D gene. With 5 bases removed from V and 1 base from J, the gap between germline ends came to 10 bases. CDR1 and CDR2 (germline): DFQATT, SNEGSKA (reference sequence). The CDR3 loop spans 13 amino acids. The CDR3 DNA sequence: TGCAGTGCTCCCCCGTGGGGCACAGATACGCAGTATTTT. As protein: CSAPPWGTDTQYF.

This clonotype was detected only a few times. The chain joins TRBV18 to TRBJ1-2; D call uncertain. The V gene's germline CDR1 is KGHSH and CDR2 LQKENI. CDR3 size: 13 residues. Deletions cut 2 bases from V and 4 bases from J, with 8 bases between. CDR3 coding DNA: TGTGCCAGCTCACCAGGGCAGGCCTATGGCTACACCTTC. Protein product: CASSPGQAYGYTF.

The gene calls are TRBV7-3 and TRBJ2-1, with 11 bases matching TRBD2. From germline, CDR1 is SGHTA and CDR2 FQGTGA. The J segment lost 5 bases and the V segment lost 4 bases, leaving 4 bases of the junction unmatched. The CDR3 sequence is 15 residues long. CDR3 bases: TGTGCCAGCAGCTCGGGACTAGCGGCTAACAATGAGCAGTTCTTC. It translates to CASSSGLAANNEQFF.

There are many counts of this clonotype. The chain links TRBV5-4 to TRBJ2-2, with D maybe TRBD2 (5 bases). Germline values: CDR1 SGHNT, CDR2 YYREEE (reference sequence). V gave up 4 bases and J gave up 0 bases, with 10 bases separating them. The length of the CDR3 is 15 residues. The CDR3 coding sequence is TGTGCCAGCAGCCCACGGGAAGCGAACACCGGGGAGCTGTTTTTT. It codes for CASSPREANTGELFF.

This clonotype showed up many times. This chain uses TRBV18 with TRBJ2-1; D may be TRBD1 (5 bases). The germline V gene encodes CDR1 KGHSH and CDR2 LQKENI. The CDR3 runs to 15 residues. The ends were cut back, 6 bases at V and 4 bases at J, with 16 bases in the middle. For the CDR3, the DNA is TGTGCCAGCTCGCCTGACAGAGATGGATACAATGAGCAGTTCTTC. Translation: CASSPDRDGYNEQFF.

There are many counts of this clonotype. V is TRBV6-5 and J is TRBJ1-2; 8 bases line up with TRBD1. V lost 5 bases and J lost 6; bases outside the gene matches: 5. The CDR3 is 13 residues long. Germline lookup yields CDR1 MNHEY and CDR2 SVGAGI. The CDR3 region is CASSPGQGHGYTF. The CDR3 DNA reads as TGTGCCAGCAGTCCAGGACAGGGCCATGGCTACACCTTC.

This clonotype was picked up a small number of times. This chain connects TRBV18 to TRBJ2-7; TRBD1 aligns across 8 bases. Trimming at V came to 3 bases and at J to 6 bases, leaving 4 bases not matched to a gene. The CDR3 contains 13 residues. Looked up from germline, CDR1 is KGHSH and CDR2 is LQKENI. The CDR3 reads CASSPTGDGEQYV. The DNA of the CDR3 is TGTGCCAGCTCACCGACAGGGGACGGCGAGCAGTACGTC.